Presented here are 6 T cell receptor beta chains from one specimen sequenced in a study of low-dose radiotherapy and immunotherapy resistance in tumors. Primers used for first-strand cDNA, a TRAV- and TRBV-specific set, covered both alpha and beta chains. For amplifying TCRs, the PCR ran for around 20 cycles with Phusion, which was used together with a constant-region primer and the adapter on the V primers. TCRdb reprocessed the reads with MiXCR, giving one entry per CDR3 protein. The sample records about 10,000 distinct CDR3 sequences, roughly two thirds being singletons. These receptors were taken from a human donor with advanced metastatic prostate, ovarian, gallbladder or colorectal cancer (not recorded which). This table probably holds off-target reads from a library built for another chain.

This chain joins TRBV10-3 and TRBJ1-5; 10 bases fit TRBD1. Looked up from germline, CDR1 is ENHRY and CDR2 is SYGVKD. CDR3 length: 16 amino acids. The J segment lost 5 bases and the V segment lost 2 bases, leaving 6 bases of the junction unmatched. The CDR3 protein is CAISERGGTGDQPQHF. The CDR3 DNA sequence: TGTGCCATCAGTGAGAGGGGCGGGACAGGGGATCAGCCCCAGCATTTT.

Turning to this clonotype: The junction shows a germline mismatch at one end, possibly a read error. CDR3 sequence reads: CASSPDRRRTGEQFF. The CDR3 bases are TGTGCCAGCAGCCCAGACAGGCGGAGGACCGGGGAGCAGTTTTTT. The J gene is TRBJ2-2, the V gene TRBV11-1; tentative D call: TRBD1 (6 bases). Germline loops: CDR1 SGHAT, CDR2 FQDESV (reference sequence). This CDR3 is 15 amino acids long. The full variable domain, rest sourced from reference TRBV11-1 and TRBJ2-2, is EAEVAQSPRYKITEKSQAVAFWCDPISGHATLYWYRQILGQGPELLVQFQDESVVDDSQLPKDRFSAERLKGVDSTLKIQPAELGDSAMYLCASSPDRRRTGEQFFGEGSRLTVL.

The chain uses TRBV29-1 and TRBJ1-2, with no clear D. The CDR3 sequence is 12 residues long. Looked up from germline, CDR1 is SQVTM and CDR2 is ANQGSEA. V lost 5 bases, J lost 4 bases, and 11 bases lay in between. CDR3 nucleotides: TGCAGCGTTTCATACAACCGCTATGGCTACACCTTC. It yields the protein CSVSYNRYGYTF.

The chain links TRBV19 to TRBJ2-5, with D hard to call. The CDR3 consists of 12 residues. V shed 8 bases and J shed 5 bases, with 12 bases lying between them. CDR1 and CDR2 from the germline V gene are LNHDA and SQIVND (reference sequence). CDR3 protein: CASGDRSETQYF. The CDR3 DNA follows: TGTGCCAGTGGCGATCGGAGTGAGACCCAGTACTTC.

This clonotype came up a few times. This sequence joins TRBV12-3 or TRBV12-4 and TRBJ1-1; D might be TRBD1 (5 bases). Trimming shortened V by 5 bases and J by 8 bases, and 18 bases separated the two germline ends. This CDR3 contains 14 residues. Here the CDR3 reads CASSPDGPGIEAFF. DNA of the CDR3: TGTGCCAGCAGTCCGGACGGCCCAGGGATAGAAGCTTTCTTT.

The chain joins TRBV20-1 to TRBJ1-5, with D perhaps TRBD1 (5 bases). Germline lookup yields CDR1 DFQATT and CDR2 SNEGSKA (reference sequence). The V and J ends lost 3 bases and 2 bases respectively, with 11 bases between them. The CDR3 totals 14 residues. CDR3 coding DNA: TGCAGTGCTAGTCCGGGGCCCGGCAATCAGCCCCAGCATTTT. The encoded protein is CSASPGPGNQPQHF.